This T cell receptor (beta chain) was found in a study of cytomegalovirus exposure and HLA in healthy donors. Deletions cut 5 bases from V and 3 bases from J, with 9 bases between. This CDR3 has 12 residues. CDR1 and CDR2 from the germline V gene are GTSNPN and SVGIG (reference sequence). PCR primers comprised 60 Vbeta and 13 Jbeta primers. The repertoire was sequenced with immunoSEQ multiplex PCR; TCRdb's copy has only in-frame clones and lacks some. The table includes more than 150,000 clones, over 75% detected once. The origin of this receptor is a woman in her twenties or thirties in good health and CMV-seronegative. This chain uses TRBV30 with TRBJ2-3; tentative D call: TRBD1 (6 bases). The sample consisted of PBMCs. DNA of the CDR3: TGTGCCTGGGGGGGCAGGACAGATACGCAGTATTTT. Protein: CAWGGRTDTQYF.